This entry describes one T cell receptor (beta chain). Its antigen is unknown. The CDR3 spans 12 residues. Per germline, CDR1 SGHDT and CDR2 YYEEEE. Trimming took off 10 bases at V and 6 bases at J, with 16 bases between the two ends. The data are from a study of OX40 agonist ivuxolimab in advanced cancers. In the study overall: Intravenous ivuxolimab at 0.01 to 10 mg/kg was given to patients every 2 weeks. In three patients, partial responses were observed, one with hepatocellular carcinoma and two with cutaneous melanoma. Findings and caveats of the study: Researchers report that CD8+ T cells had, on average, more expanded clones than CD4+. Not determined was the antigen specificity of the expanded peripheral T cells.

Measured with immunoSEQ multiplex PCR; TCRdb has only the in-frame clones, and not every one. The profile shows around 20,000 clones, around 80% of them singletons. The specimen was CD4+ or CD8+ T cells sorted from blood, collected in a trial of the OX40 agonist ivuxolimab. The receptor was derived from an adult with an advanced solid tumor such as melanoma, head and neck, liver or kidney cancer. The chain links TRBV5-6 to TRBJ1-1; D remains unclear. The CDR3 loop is CASREGASEAFF. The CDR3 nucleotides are TGTGCCTCAAGGGAGGGCGCCTCTGAAGCTTTCTTT.